This T cell receptor beta chain was recovered during a study of blood T cell repertoires in COVID-19. Study information: Italy, Spain and the United States were the sources of the convalescent and acute COVID-19 samples.

V dropped 2 bases and J dropped 2 bases, with 5 bases sitting between them. Germline CDR1 and CDR2: SGHTA and FQGTGA. This CDR3 contains 13 residues. As processed by the authors: The authors estimated nucleated cell counts from reference gene primer amplification. The repertoire was sequenced with immunoSEQ multiplex PCR; TCRdb's copy has only in-frame clones and lacks some. Clone size and V and J calls were adopted from that table, with D and trimming inferred from the DNA. The sample shows some 460,000 clones, around 89% of them seen only once. The chain is built from TRBV7-3 and TRBJ2-3, with D hard to call. Sequencing was done on a sample of peripheral blood. The receptor was isolated from a woman aged 25 to 39 with acute or convalescent COVID-19. The CDR3: CASSLDFTDTQYF. In nucleotides, the CDR3 is TGTGCCAGCAGCTTAGACTTCACAGATACGCAGTATTTT.